This is a list of T cell receptor beta chains from one sample in a study of shared clonotypes between healthy human individuals. Sequenced by immunoSEQ multiplex PCR; TCRdb stores in-frame clones only, minus some. The sample lists some 2 million clones, about 95% occurring once. Material for sequencing was naive CD8+ T cells sorted from blood. The receptors originated from a man aged 18 to 30 in good health. Both conserved end residues are part of each CDR3. The D gene is left open where the match is weak. Clone size, where shown, is once, few, many, or a class for clones that have expanded.

D gene	V gene	clone size	J gene	CDR3 protein	CDR3 DNA
.	TRBV6-1	.	TRBJ2-1	CASSDGSYNEQFF	TGTGCCAGCAGCGACGGTTCCTACAATGAGCAGTTCTTC
.	TRBV2	.	TRBJ1-3	CASSVNRVTGNTIYF	TGTGCCAGCAGTGTGAACAGGGTAACTGGAAACACCATATATTTT
.	TRBV27	.	TRBJ2-5	CASSPLQNLMRETQYF	TGTGCCAGCAGTCCCCTACAGAACTTGATGAGGGAGACCCAGTACTTC
.	TRBV15	.	TRBJ2-7	CATSRAEDYEQYF	TGTGCCACCAGCAGGGCTGAGGACTACGAGCAGTACTTC
.	TRBV30	.	TRBJ2-5	CAWSVGRGGETQYF	TGTGCCTGGAGTGTCGGCAGGGGAGGAGAGACCCAGTACTTC
.	TRBV6-1	.	TRBJ1-1	CASSSYRVESGFF	TGTGCCAGCAGTTCCTACAGGGTTGAGTCAGGTTTCTTT
.	TRBV2	once	TRBJ2-5	CACYRAGDETQYF	TGTGCCTGCTACAGGGCAGGGGATGAGACCCAGTACTTC
.	TRBV6-5	.	TRBJ2-1	CASSQLDSFNEQFF	TGTGCCAGCAGTCAACTCGACAGTTTCAATGAGCAGTTCTTC
.	TRBV27	.	TRBJ2-7	CASSLTRQVPSYEQYF	TGTGCCAGCAGTTTAACCAGACAGGTCCCATCCTACGAGCAGTACTTC
.	TRBV13	.	TRBJ2-3	CASSLRKGSDTQYF	TGTGCCAGCAGCTTACGCAAGGGATCAGATACGCAGTATTTT
TRBD1	TRBV11-1	.	TRBJ1-2	CASSPGTGAYGYTF	TGTGCCAGCAGCCCCGGGACAGGGGCCTATGGCTACACCTTC
TRBD2	TRBV4-1	.	TRBJ2-7	CASSQKSGGAYEQYF	TGCGCCAGCAGCCAAAAAAGCGGGGGGGCCTACGAGCAGTACTTC
TRBD1	TRBV30	.	TRBJ2-3	CAWTATGWGTDTQYF	TGTGCCTGGACCGCGACAGGGTGGGGGACAGATACGCAGTATTTT
.	TRBV11-2	once	TRBJ2-7	CASSQWSASVYEQYF	TGTGCCAGCAGCCAGTGGTCGGCGAGCGTCTACGAGCAGTACTTC
TRBD1	TRBV7-9	.	TRBJ2-3	CASSLMGQTSTDTQYF	TGTGCCAGCAGCTTAATGGGACAGACTAGCACAGATACGCAGTATTTT
.	TRBV7-6	.	TRBJ2-7	CASSLRADSYEQYF	TGTGCCAGCAGCTTAAGGGCAGACTCCTACGAGCAGTACTTC
TRBD1	TRBV6-6	.	TRBJ1-1	CASRTTGGRTEAFF	TGTGCCAGCAGAACGACAGGGGGCCGGACTGAAGCTTTCTTT
.	TRBV7-8	.	TRBJ2-7	CASSLSHQGGVFDEQYF	TGTGCCAGCAGCCTCAGTCACCAGGGGGGTGTTTTCGACGAGCAGTACTTC
TRBD1	TRBV7-9	.	TRBJ2-7	CASSLRDRVQQYF	TGTGCCAGCAGCCTCCGGGACAGGGTCCAGCAGTACTTC
TRBD1	TRBV4-3	.	TRBJ2-7	CASSQDQSNRGLYEQYF	TGCGCCAGCAGCCAAGACCAATCAAACAGGGGGCTCTACGAGCAGTACTTC
.	TRBV27	.	TRBJ2-7	CASSSNSVRGWGSEQYF	TGTGCCAGCAGTTCCAATTCCGTGAGGGGGTGGGGTTCGGAGCAGTACTTC
.	TRBV11-2	.	TRBJ2-5	CASSPDFTEETQYF	TGTGCCAGCAGCCCCGACTTTACAGAAGAGACCCAGTACTTC
.	TRBV30	few	TRBJ1-6	CAWRGEGSPLHF	TGTGCCTGGAGGGGAGAAGGGTCACCCCTCCACTTT
.	TRBV9	.	TRBJ2-1	CASSVLGDEQFF	TGTGCCAGCAGCGTTTTAGGGGATGAGCAGTTCTTC
TRBD1	TRBV19	.	TRBJ1-1	CASSIGPGGEAFF	TGTGCCAGTAGTATAGGCCCAGGGGGCGAAGCTTTCTTT
.	TRBV15	.	TRBJ2-7	CATSSAHPGAGEQYF	TGTGCCACCAGCAGCGCCCACCCAGGGGCCGGCGAGCAGTACTTC
.	TRBV27	.	TRBJ2-1	CASSSRGEQFF	TGTGCCAGCAGTTCACGAGGTGAGCAGTTCTTC
TRBD1	TRBV7-8	.	TRBJ1-2	CASSLGQGANGYTF	TGTGCCAGCAGCTTAGGGCAGGGGGCGAATGGCTACACCTTC
.	TRBV19	.	TRBJ2-4	CASTRGGLAKNIQYF	TGTGCCAGTACTAGAGGGGGGCTAGCCAAAAACATTCAGTACTTC
.	TRBV10-1	few	TRBJ2-7	CASSESGGTGEQYF	TGCGCCAGCAGTGAGTCGGGGGGCACTGGGGAGCAGTACTTC
.	TRBV7-9	.	TRBJ1-2	CASSLVRENYGYTF	TGTGCCAGCAGCTTAGTAAGGGAAAACTATGGCTACACCTTC
.	TRBV15	.	TRBJ1-2	CATSSPNRDGYTF	TGTGCCACCAGCAGTCCTAACAGGGATGGCTACACCTTC